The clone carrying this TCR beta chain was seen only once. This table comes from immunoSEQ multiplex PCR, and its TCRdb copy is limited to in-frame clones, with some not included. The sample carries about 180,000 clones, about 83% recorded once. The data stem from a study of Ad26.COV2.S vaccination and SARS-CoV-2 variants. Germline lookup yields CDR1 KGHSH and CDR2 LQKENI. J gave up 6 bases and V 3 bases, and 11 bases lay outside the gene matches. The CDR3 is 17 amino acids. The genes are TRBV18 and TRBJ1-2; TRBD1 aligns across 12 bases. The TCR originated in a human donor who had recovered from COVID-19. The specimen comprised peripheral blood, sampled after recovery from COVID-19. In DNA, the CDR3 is TGTGCCAGCTCACCTCGAATCCGGGACAGGGGGCAAGATGGCTACACCTTC. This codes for CASSPRIRDRGQDGYTF. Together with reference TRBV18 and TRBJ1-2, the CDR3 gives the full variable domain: NAGVMQNPRHLVRRRGQEARLRCSPMKGHSHVYWYRQLPEEGLKFMVYLQKENIIDESGMPKERFSAEFPKEGPSILRIQQVVRGDSAAYFCASSPRIRDRGQDGYTFGSGTRLTVV.